The 14 T cell receptor beta chains presented below share a single source sample, sequenced in a study of beta chain features in type 1 diabetes. For these TCRs, the target antigens are not known. Reverse transcribing all isolated RNA meant expressed TCRB transcripts were sequenced. Here immunoSEQ multiplex PCR was the method, and the copy in TCRdb shows in-frame clones only, minus some. The data hold under 300,000 clones, with around 25% observed a single time. Study-level findings and limits: Among patients with Type 1 diabetes, TCRB CDR3s were moderately but significantly shorter in every one of the four CD4+ subsets.

Sample: naive CD4+ T cells from blood. The receptors come from a woman aged 30 to 39 with type 1 diabetes.

This clone has more than one count but fewer than ten. The V and J genes are TRBV29-1 and TRBJ2-6; 7 bases are shared with TRBD1. This CDR3 is built from 14 residues. Per the germline V gene, CDR1 is SQVTM and CDR2 is ANQGSEA. V was clipped by 3 bases and J by 1 base; unmatched bases: 0. The CDR3 DNA is TGCAGCGTTGAGGACAGGTCTGGGGCCAACGTCCTGACTTTC. Its protein product is CSVEDRSGANVLTF.

This clone came up a few times. This chain links TRBV5-6 with TRBJ2-2; 12 positions match TRBD2. CDR3 length: 17 amino acids. Trimming at V came to 6 bases and at J to 0 bases, leaving 6 bases not matched to a gene. Germline V lookup: CDR1 SGHDT, CDR2 YYEEEE. In nucleotides, the CDR3 is TGTGCCAGCACCGGACTAGCGGGGCGATCGAACACCGGGGAGCTGTTTTTT. This translates into CASTGLAGRSNTGELFF.

This clone was found a few times. This sequence joins TRBV6-6 and TRBJ2-7; D uncertain. With 5 bases removed from V and 3 bases from J, the gap between germline ends came to 8 bases. There are 12 residues in the CDR3. Per germline, CDR1 MNHNY and CDR2 SVGAGI (reference sequence). In DNA, the CDR3 is TGTGCCAGCAGTCCAGGCAACTACGAGCAGTACTTC. Translated: CASSPGNYEQYF.

The gene calls are TRBV6-6 and TRBJ2-7; 7 bases map to TRBD2. The V gene's germline CDR1 is MNHNY and CDR2 SVGAGI (reference sequence). The trim removed 7 bases at V and 4 bases at J, leaving 7 bases unmatched. The CDR3 totals 13 residues. CDR3 protein: CASTWQGGYEQYF. In nucleotides, the CDR3 is TGTGCCAGCACGTGGCAGGGAGGGTACGAGCAGTACTTC.

CDR3 in DNA: TGCGCCAGCAGCTTGTCGGGCACTGAAGCTTTCTTT. Translated: CASSLSGTEAFF. The genes are TRBV5-1 and TRBJ1-1, with unresolved D. CDR1 and CDR2 from the germline V gene are SGHRS and YFSETQ. The CDR3 is made up of 12 amino acids. With 1 base removed from V and 4 bases from J, the gap between germline ends came to 5 bases.

The rearrangement links TRBV15 to TRBJ1-5; no clear D gene. The CDR3 runs to 12 residues. Between the trimmed V and J ends, which lost 3 bases and 4 bases, there was a span of 4 bases. Germline V gene sequence: CDR1 LNHNV, CDR2 YYDKDF (reference sequence). The CDR3 nucleotides read TGTGCCACCAGCAGTCAAAATCAGCCCCAGCATTTT. It is translated as CATSSQNQPQHF.

This chain links TRBV18 with TRBJ1-5; 7 bases match TRBD1. CDR3 length equals 14 residues. The germline CDR1 and CDR2 sequences are KGHSH and LQKENI. Trimming removed 4 bases from V and 5 bases from J; junction bases left unmatched: 5. CDR3 coding DNA: TGTGCCAGCTCACAAAGGGGGCGAGATCAGCCCCAGCATTTT. Translated: CASSQRGRDQPQHF.

This clone came up a few times. The chain combines TRBV4-2 with TRBJ2-7; TRBD1 is a possible D gene (6 bases). The germline CDR1 and CDR2 sequences are LGHNA and YNFKEQ. This CDR3 region has 16 residues. V was pared by 0 bases and J by 6 bases, with 18 bases between. CDR3 nucleotide sequence: TGTGCCAGCAGCCAAGATCTTGTCAGGGGAGCGATCGAGCAGTACTTC. It yields the protein CASSQDLVRGAIEQYF.

This clone was found a few times. In the same sample, other DNA sequences code for this CDR3. The V and J genes are TRBV28 and TRBJ2-3; D is perhaps TRBD2 (5 bases). Looked up from germline, CDR1 is MDHEN and CDR2 is SYDVKM. V was cut by 4 bases and J by 5 bases, with 7 bases left in between. This CDR3 comprises 12 residues. The CDR3 here is CASSSAGDTQYF. In nucleotides, the CDR3 is TGTGCCAGCAGTTCGGCGGGAGATACGCAGTATTTT. The entire variable domain, with the rest obtained from reference TRBV28 and TRBJ2-3, is as follows: DVKVTQSSRYLVKRTGEKVFLECVQDMDHENMFWYRQDPGLGLRLIYFSYDVKMKEKGDIPEGYSVSREKKERFSLILESASTNQTSMYLCASSSAGDTQYFGPGTRLTVL.

This clone appeared once. V and J are TRBV4-1 and TRBJ1-4; 7 nucleotides align to TRBD1. The CDR3 covers 14 residues. V trimming: 6 bases; J trimming: 11 bases; junction bases outside the gene matches: 12. The germline gives CDR1 MGHRA, CDR2 YSYEKL. The chain's CDR3 is CASRGLGGLGKLFF. CDR3 in DNA: TGCGCCAGCAGGGGATTAGGGGGCCTGGGGAAACTGTTTTTT.

This clone was seen only once. V is TRBV19 and J is TRBJ1-1; the match to TRBD1 covers 8 bases. This CDR3 is built from 14 residues. The junction had 3 bases not matched to a gene; V was cut back by 2 bases and J by 4 bases. Per the germline V gene, CDR1 is LNHDA and CDR2 is SQIVND (reference sequence). The CDR3, as DNA: TGTGCCAGTAGTATAACAGGGGGTGGCACTGAAGCTTTCTTT. Translation: CASSITGGGTEAFF.

The rearrangement uses TRBV29-1 and TRBJ2-7; the D gene is possibly TRBD1 (5 bases). The V gene's germline CDR1 is SQVTM and CDR2 ANQGSEA. This CDR3 spans 13 amino acids. V shed 7 bases and J shed 2 bases, with 15 bases lying between them. The CDR3 here is CSAIMTDTYEQYF. The CDR3 region has the DNA TGCAGCGCTATCATGACAGATACCTACGAGCAGTACTTC.

In this sample, this clone turned up a few times. This sequence joins TRBV29-1 and TRBJ2-1, with 10 bases aligning to TRBD2. V lost 3 bases and J lost 5; bases outside the gene matches: 13. Germline lookup yields CDR1 SQVTM and CDR2 ANQGSEA. There are 17 residues in the CDR3. The CDR3 DNA sequence: TGCAGCGTTGAGACCGACCAGCGGGGGGGTATGGACAATGAGCAGTTCTTC. It codes for CSVETDQRGGMDNEQFF.

The chain employs TRBV30 and TRBJ2-5, with 10 nucleotides matching TRBD2. This CDR3 has 14 amino acids. CDR1 and CDR2 from the germline V gene are GTSNPN and SVGIG (reference sequence). With 0 bases clipped from V and 9 bases from J, the junction kept 7 bases outside the gene matches. CDR3 loop: CAWSVVAGGGAQYF. The CDR3 nucleotides are TGTGCCTGGAGTGTAGTAGCGGGGGGTGGGGCCCAGTACTTC.